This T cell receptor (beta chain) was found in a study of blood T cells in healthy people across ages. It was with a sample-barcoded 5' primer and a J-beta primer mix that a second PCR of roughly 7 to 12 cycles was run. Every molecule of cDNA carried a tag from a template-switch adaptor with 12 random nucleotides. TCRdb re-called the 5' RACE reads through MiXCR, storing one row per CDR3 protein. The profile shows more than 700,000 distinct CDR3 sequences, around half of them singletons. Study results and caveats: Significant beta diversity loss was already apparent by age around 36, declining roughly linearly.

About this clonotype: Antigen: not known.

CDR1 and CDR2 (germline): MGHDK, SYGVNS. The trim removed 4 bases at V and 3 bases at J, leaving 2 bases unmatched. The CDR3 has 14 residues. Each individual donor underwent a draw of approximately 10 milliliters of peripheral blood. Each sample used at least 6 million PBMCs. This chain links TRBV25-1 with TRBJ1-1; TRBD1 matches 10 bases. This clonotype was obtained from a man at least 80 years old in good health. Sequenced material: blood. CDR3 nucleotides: TGTGCCAGCAGTGGGGACAGGGGAGACACTGAAGCTTTCTTT. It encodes CASSGDRGDTEAFF.